The 3 T cell receptor beta chains presented below share a single source sample, sequenced in a study of regulatory T cells in long-lasting Graves disease. The sample's time point: newly diagnosed GD, antithyroid drugs for less than 3 months. Construction of the TCR library relied on RNA isolated from PBMCs. Construction of TCR beta libraries relied on iRepertoire HTBI primers and on Arm-PCR targeting CDR3 regions. TCRdb reprocessed the multiplex PCR reads with MiXCR, giving one entry per CDR3 protein. The sample contains some 250,000 distinct CDR3 sequences, over 20% of which appear only once. The material was peripheral blood mononuclear cells (PBMCs), obtained at new diagnosis, from a patient treated with antithyroid drugs. The receptors derive from a female donor with Graves disease.

In its sample, this clonotype was seen many times. This rearrangement joins TRBV9 to TRBJ2-7; 7 bases are shared with TRBD2. Per the germline V gene, CDR1 is SGDLS and CDR2 is YYNGEE. The CDR3 length is 16 residues. V was clipped by 0 bases and J by 1 base; unmatched bases: 7. CDR3 protein: CASSVAAGADSYEQYF. The DNA for the CDR3 is TGTGCCAGCAGCGTAGCGGCGGGAGCCGATTCCTACGAGCAGTACTTC.

This clonotype has a count of ten or more. The chain recombines TRBV7-2 with TRBJ1-5; no firm D call. The CDR3 loop spans 13 amino acids. V lost 5 bases, J lost 4 bases, and 9 bases lay in between. Germline V lookup: CDR1 SGHTA, CDR2 FQGNSA. CDR3 DNA: TGTGCCAGCAGCCTAGGGAGGAATCAGCCCCAGCATTTT. Residues: CASSLGRNQPQHF. The full variable domain, completed using reference TRBV7-2 and TRBJ1-5, is GAGVSQSPSNKVTEKGKDVELRCDPISGHTALYWYRQSLGQGLEFLIYFQGNSAPDKSGLPSDRFSAERTGGSVSTLTIQRTQQEDSAVYLCASSLGRNQPQHFGDGTRLSIL.

There are many counts of this clonotype. V is TRBV6-1 and J is TRBJ1-1; D might be TRBD1 (5 bases). Trimming took off 7 bases at V and 1 base at J, with 22 bases between the two ends. Germline values: CDR1 MNHNS, CDR2 SASEGT. There are 17 residues in the CDR3. CDR3 nucleotides: TGTGCCAGCACTCCCCCTGCAGGGTCAAGGCCGAACACTGAAGCTTTCTTT. Encoded protein: CASTPPAGSRPNTEAFF.